This T cell receptor (beta chain) was captured by sequencing in a study of T-cell reconstitution after alpha-beta-depleted transplantation in children (dated by TCRdb to the mid-2010s). With respect to the entire study: T-cell immune reconstitution after TCRalphabeta/CD19-depleted allogeneic hematopoietic cell transplantation in children was quantitatively tracked in the study by means of TCR repertoire profiling.

On this clonotype: Its binding antigen is unknown. No much larger clonotype is one base removed from it; base qualities were not supplied.

Receptor libraries were prepared by PCR. Sequencing used an Illumina HiSeq 2500. To normalize quantification of the TCRbeta repertoire, the TCR libraries were built with molecular barcoding that relied on unique molecular identifiers. The public reads were reprocessed in TCRdb via fastp at Q25 and MiXCR, keeping in-frame beta chains. Duplicate CDR3 protein sequences are folded into a single record with the most common DNA and genes. The sample table contains hundreds of thousands of distinct CDR3 sequences; only one count was recorded for 8.5% to 10% of them. The ten largest clones add up to over 5.5% of the sample. Spanning cysteine to phenylalanine, the CDR3 consists of 14 amino acids. CDR3 DNA only is kept here, 42 bases in frame from base 1. V trim: 9 bases; J trim: 2 bases; unmatched bases: 8.

The chain employs TRBV12-3 or TRBV12-4 and TRBJ2-3; 7 bases in between match TRBD2. The sample was PBMCs from the stem cell graft donor, taken from the stem cell graft. The source of this sequence is a human donor who donated a stem cell graft to a child with acute lymphoblastic leukemia. The CDR3 loop reads CASAGVEATDTQYF. The nucleotide sequence reads TGTGCCAGTGCGGGGGTGGAGGCCACAGATACGCAGTATTTT.